The rows below give T cell receptor beta chains drawn from one sample of a study of cytomegalovirus exposure and HLA in healthy donors. Assay used: immunoSEQ multiplex PCR; TCRdb lists only in-frame clones, some missing. The sample has roughly 180,000 clones; just over 75% are singletons. The material sequenced was PBMCs. These receptor sequences come from a woman under 40 in good health and CMV-seropositive. Each CDR3 is given with its conserved first and last residue. Each record gives: V gene, J gene, D gene, CDR3 protein. D genes are given only for firm matches.

>TRBV29-1|TRBJ2-7|NA
CSVNRAGEQYF
>TRBV30|TRBJ2-3|TRBD1
CAWGDRVGDTQYF
>TRBV11-2|TRBJ2-1|NA
CASSLVTIYNEQFF
>TRBV30|TRBJ2-3|TRBD2
CAWDLTRGGADTQYF
>TRBV7-7|TRBJ2-3|TRBD2
CASSPGLDTDTQYF
>TRBV19|TRBJ2-5|NA
CASSTYETQYF
>TRBV4-3|TRBJ1-1|NA
CASSQVLGGTEAFF
>TRBV20-1|TRBJ2-7|NA
CSVPSYEQYF
>TRBV9|TRBJ1-1|TRBD1
CASSAAGQMNTEAFF
>TRBV6-5|TRBJ1-4|NA
CASSYGRVEKLFF
>TRBV4-3|TRBJ2-5|NA
CASSQMGTAGEQYF
>TRBV5-1|TRBJ2-7|TRBD2
CASSPVAGVSDLYEQYF
>TRBV11-2|TRBJ2-1|TRBD1
CASRPWGQGNEQFF
>TRBV7-2|TRBJ2-1|TRBD2
CASSKTSASYNEQFF
>TRBV12-5|TRBJ2-1|NA
CASGLVLSGGRFF
>TRBV28|TRBJ2-7|TRBD1
CASLDRGSYEQYF
>TRBV4-1|TRBJ2-7|TRBD1
CASSQNTGTGYEQYF
>TRBV6-4|TRBJ1-5|NA
CASSDSRGEGNQPQHF
>TRBV11-2|TRBJ1-2|NA
CASSLGAGNGYTF
>TRBV15|TRBJ2-5|NA
CATSGKTDPPQETQYF
>TRBV5-1|TRBJ1-1|NA
CATRPGVLDTEAFF
>TRBV6-5|TRBJ2-7|NA
CASSYQGGNEQYF